This entry concerns a single TCR beta chain. What it binds is unknown. Germline CDR1 and CDR2: MNHNS and SASEGT. Trimming took 5 bases from V and 10 from J, leaving 9 bases between them. The CDR3 runs to 11 residues. Arm-PCR of CDR3 regions and iRepertoire HTBI primers were used to build TCR beta libraries. MiXCR, run by TCRdb on the multiplex PCR reads, gives a single entry per CDR3 protein. The sample yields fewer than 400,000 distinct CDR3 sequences, roughly 18% seen once. This entry comes from a study of regulatory T cells in long-lasting Graves disease. Study outcomes and limitations: There were preferences for TRBV28, TRBJ1-2 and TRBJ2-5 in persistent disease. Investigators studied peripheral blood only, not thyroid tissue.

The sample's time point: newly diagnosed GD, antithyroid drugs for less than 3 months. Preparation of the TCR library used RNA extracted from PBMCs. Xi'an, China, was home to the endocrinology department that provided patients. V and J are TRBV6-1 and TRBJ2-1; D is undetermined. The material sequenced was peripheral blood mononuclear cells (PBMCs), taken at new diagnosis, from a patient treated with antithyroid drugs. This clonotype was obtained from a female donor with Graves disease. The CDR3 loop reads CASSLQYEQFF. In DNA, the CDR3 is TGTGCCAGCAGTCTGCAGTACGAGCAGTTCTTC.